A selection of T cell receptor beta chains follows, all from one sample in a study of cytomegalovirus exposure and HLA in healthy donors. TCRdb's table, derived via immunoSEQ multiplex PCR, lists solely in-frame clones and lacks some. Found here are 130,000 to 150,000 clones, 70% to 75% of them singletons; the top ten hold roughly 1.3%. Sequenced sample: PBMCs. These receptors originate from a woman aged 40-49 years in good health and CMV-seronegative. The CDR3 runs from the conserved cysteine through the conserved F or W. D genes are given only for firm matches. Size values are once, few and many counts, or a class for expanded clones, and some rows have none.

v_call,j_call,d_call,clone_size,cdr3_nt,cdr3_aa
TRBV10-3,TRBJ1-1,.,few,TGTGCCATCAGTGGGACTGACGTTACTGAAGCTTTCTTT,CAISGTDVTEAFF
TRBV9,TRBJ1-1,.,once,TGTGCCAGCAGCGGGGTGGCAGGGGAAGCTTTCTTT,CASSGVAGEAFF
TRBV11-2,TRBJ1-1,.,once,TGTGCCAGCAGCTTAGCCACCCTAGGATCGGTGAACACTGAAGCTTTCTTT,CASSLATLGSVNTEAFF
TRBV5-8,TRBJ2-5,TRBD2,.,TGTGCCAGCAGCCAGGGACTAGCGGGGTCCCAAGAGACCCAGTACTTC,CASSQGLAGSQETQYF
TRBV5-6,TRBJ2-5,.,.,TGTGCCAGCAGCACTGCTCGGCGGGCCGGGGAGACCCAGTACTTC,CASSTARRAGETQYF
TRBV5-1,TRBJ2-7,.,.,TGCGCCAGCCGACCGAGGACAGACTTGTCCGAGCAGTACTTC,CASRPRTDLSEQYF
TRBV6-6,TRBJ1-2,.,few,TGTGCCAGCAGTCGCACACAGGATGCTGGAGGCTACACCTTC,CASSRTQDAGGYTF
TRBV5-4,TRBJ2-1,TRBD2,.,TGTGCCAGCAGCTGGGGGACTAGCGGGGGGGTATACAATGAGCAGTTCTTC,CASSWGTSGGVYNEQFF
TRBV13,TRBJ2-5,TRBD1,.,TGTGCCAGCAGCTTAAGGGGACAGGGGAGTCAGGAGACCCAGTACTTC,CASSLRGQGSQETQYF
TRBV7-8,TRBJ1-5,.,.,TGTGCCAGCAGCGGTCGGACTGGACCTTATAGCAATCAGCCCCAGCATTTT,CASSGRTGPYSNQPQHF
TRBV28,TRBJ1-5,.,.,TGTGCCAGCAGGCCCCTTTTGGGGGGTGGTCAGCCCCAGCATTTT,CASRPLLGGGQPQHF
TRBV6-6,TRBJ2-3,TRBD1,.,TGTGCCAGCAGTTACTCGGCAGGGGGAGGCACAGATACGCAGTATTTT,CASSYSAGGGTDTQYF
TRBV4-2,TRBJ2-1,.,.,TGTGCCAGCAGCCAGAGGGGGTGGGCAAATAGCAATGAGCAGTTCTTC,CASSQRGWANSNEQFF
TRBV4-1,TRBJ2-3,TRBD2,.,TGCGCCAGCAGCCAAGAGGCAGCGGGACCCCGCACAGATACGCAGTATTTT,CASSQEAAGPRTDTQYF
TRBV7-9,TRBJ1-1,TRBD1,once,TGTGCCAGCAGCTTAGCGTTCGTACCGGGACAGGGGGCGAACACTGAAGCTTTCTTT,CASSLAFVPGQGANTEAFF
TRBV6-1,TRBJ1-6,.,.,TGTGCCAGCCGGGACAATAATTCACCCCTCCACTTT,CASRDNNSPLHF
TRBV19,TRBJ1-5,.,.,TGTGCCAGTAGTATACAGGGATTGAGCAATCAGCCCCAGCATTTT,CASSIQGLSNQPQHF
TRBV5-1,TRBJ1-1,.,.,TGCGCCAGCAGCATGCTGCGGGGCACGGACACTGAAGCTTTCTTT,CASSMLRGTDTEAFF
TRBV4-1,TRBJ1-2,TRBD1,.,TGCGCCAGCAGCCAAGAATTTGGACAGGGGATTAGTGGCTACACCTTC,CASSQEFGQGISGYTF
TRBV11-2,TRBJ2-1,TRBD2,.,TGTGCCAGCAGCTTGGGAGGGCCCAGTTACAATGAGCAGTTCTTC,CASSLGGPSYNEQFF
TRBV13,TRBJ1-4,.,.,TGTGCCAGCAGCTGGGGGGGTAATGAAAAACTGTTTTTT,CASSWGGNEKLFF
TRBV6-1,TRBJ2-4,.,.,TGTGCCAGCAGTCCGGGACTAGCCAAAAACATTCAGTACTTC,CASSPGLAKNIQYF